The 9 T cell receptor beta chains given below trace back to one sample, sequenced in a study of T cell clones after liver transplantation. TCRdb keeps only in-frame clones here, not all; method: immunoSEQ multiplex PCR. The sample lists fewer than 50,000 clones; more than 70% were seen once. This material consisted of CD4+ T cells from blood, taken 24 months after liver transplant. The receptors derive from a human patient who received a liver transplant. Some T cells may have come from the graft donor.

This clone was observed once. The rearrangement links TRBV9 to TRBJ2-2, with TRBD2 as a possible D gene (6 bases). The V gene lost 3 bases and the J gene lost 13 bases, with 13 bases spanning the gap. This CDR3 is 12 amino acids long. Germline CDR1 is SGDLS and CDR2 is YYNGEE. Here the CDR3 reads CASSASGVGLFF. The CDR3 DNA is TGTGCCAGCAGCGCTTCGGGGGTAGGGCTGTTTTTT.

The chain uses TRBV5-1 and TRBJ2-3, with a tentative D call TRBD1 (5 bases). V was trimmed by 8 bases and J by 0 bases, leaving 13 bases between them. The CDR3 length is 14 residues. CDR1 is SGHRS and CDR2 is YFSETQ in the germline V gene. The CDR3 coding sequence is TGCGCCAGTTCCCACACAGGAAGCACAGATACGCAGTATTTT. Translating gives CASSHTGSTDTQYF.

This clone was found a few times. The chain carries TRBV19 and TRBJ2-2; 8 nucleotides line up with TRBD1. The CDR3 loop spans 15 amino acids. The germline CDR1 and CDR2 sequences are LNHDA and SQIVND (reference sequence). Trimming took 7 bases from V and 3 from J; bases not matched to a gene: 7. The CDR3: CASKNDRGDTGELFF. The CDR3 nucleotides are TGTGCCAGTAAAAACGACAGGGGCGACACCGGGGAGCTGTTTTTT.

The chain is built from TRBV7-2 and TRBJ1-4, with unresolved D. The V end lost 5 bases, the J end lost 8 bases, and 21 bases lay between the germline ends. The CDR3 runs 16 residues. Germline CDR1 SGHTA, CDR2 FQGNSA. CDR3 residues: CASSPQSTSIREKLFF. The CDR3 DNA is TGTGCCAGCAGCCCCCAAAGCACCTCCATTAGGGAAAAACTGTTTTTT. Full variable domain (remainder filled in from reference TRBV7-2 and TRBJ1-4): GAGVSQSPSNKVTEKGKDVELRCDPISGHTALYWYRQSLGQGLEFLIYFQGNSAPDKSGLPSDRFSAERTGGSVSTLTIQRTQQEDSAVYLCASSPQSTSIREKLFFGSGTQLSVL.

This clone appeared a single time. This sequence joins TRBV12-5 and TRBJ2-1; the D is unclear. The CDR3 has 15 residues. Looked up from germline, CDR1 is LGHNT and CDR2 is FRNRAP. The germline V and J ends were trimmed by 0 bases and 7 bases, with 13 bases remaining between them. The CDR3 DNA reads as TGTGCTAGTGGTTTGGTACGCGGCAGGACGAATGAGCAGTTCTTC. This encodes CASGLVRGRTNEQFF. Variable domain in full (rest from reference TRBV12-5 and TRBJ2-1): DARVTQTPRHKVTEMGQEVTMRCQPILGHNTVFWYRQTMMQGLELLAYFRNRAPLDDSGMPKDRFSAEMPDATLATLKIQPSEPRDSAVYFCASGLVRGRTNEQFFGPGTRLTVL.

CDR3: CASSQDPTTYGYTF. The CDR3 DNA sequence: TGTGCCAGCAGCCAAGACCCGACAACGTATGGCTACACCTTC. The genes are TRBV4-2 and TRBJ1-2; D uncertain. This CDR3 is 14 amino acids long. Germline CDR1 reads LGHNA; CDR2 reads YNFKEQ. The V and J ends lost 0 bases and 5 bases respectively, with 10 bases between them.

The chain couples TRBV7-2 to TRBJ2-3; unclear D gene. V was trimmed by 5 bases and J by 2 bases, leaving 2 bases between them. Germline-derived CDR1 and CDR2 are SGHTA and FQGNSA. CDR3 size: 11 residues. CDR3 in amino acids: CASSHTDTQYF. The CDR3 bases are TGTGCCAGCAGCCACACAGATACGCAGTATTTT.

The chain is built from TRBV9 and TRBJ2-5, with a possible D match to TRBD2 (7 bases). The CDR3 has 12 amino acids. The V gene's germline CDR1 is SGDLS and CDR2 YYNGEE. V lost 7 bases and J 4 bases, leaving 11 bases between the germline ends. This CDR3 reads CASGGAGETQYF. In nucleotides, the CDR3 is TGTGCCAGCGGGGGGGCCGGAGAGACCCAGTACTTC.

This chain links TRBV11-2 with TRBJ2-3; TRBD2 matches 15 bases. Germline-derived CDR1 and CDR2 are SGHAT and FQNNGV. J was trimmed by 2 bases and V by 4 bases; bases with no gene match: 7. CDR3 length: 18 amino acids. The CDR3 protein is CASSSGLAGGWVTDTQYF. In DNA, the CDR3 is TGTGCCAGCAGCTCGGGACTAGCGGGGGGATGGGTCACAGATACGCAGTATTTT.